This is a list of T cell receptor beta chains from one sample in a study of vaccination and CD4 T cells after COVID-19. TCRdb re-derived calls from the PCR reads in MiXCR, one entry per CDR3 protein. Of roughly 11,000 distinct CDR3 sequences listed, 65% are singletons. No cognate antigen is known for these TCRs. The sequenced sample was CD4+ T cells from blood, cultured in vitro, obtained before SARS-CoV-2 vaccination. The receptors derive from a human donor who had recovered from COVID-19. Both conserved end residues are part of each CDR3. The order of the fields is clone size, V gene, D gene, J gene, CDR3 length, CDR3 DNA, CDR3 protein. The D gene is left open where the match is weak. Not all rows give a size; the values are once, few, many and, for expanded clones, a class.

few	TRBV20-1	TRBD2	TRBJ2-1	16	TGCAGTGCTATCCACATCTCTAGCGGATCCTACAATGAGCAGTTCTTC	CSAIHISSGSYNEQFF
few	TRBV20-1	NA	TRBJ2-7	14	TGCAGTGTCATAGCGGAGGGGAGCTCCTACGAGCAGTACTTC	CSVIAEGSSYEQYF
NA	TRBV10-1	TRBD2	TRBJ2-2	14	TGCGCCAGCACCGGGACTAGCGGGACCGGGGAGCTGTTTTTT	CASTGTSGTGELFF
NA	TRBV10-3	NA	TRBJ1-5	14	TGTGCCACCACCTCCGGACGGCTCAATCAGCCCCAGCATTTT	CATTSGRLNQPQHF
NA	TRBV28	TRBD2	TRBJ2-3	14	TGTGCCAGCGGGCGGGGACTAGCGGGAGATACGCAGTATTTT	CASGRGLAGDTQYF
few	TRBV6-1	NA	TRBJ1-5	12	TGTGCCAGCAGCGACATCAATCAGCCCCAGCATTTT	CASSDINQPQHF
NA	TRBV6-1	NA	TRBJ1-1	16	TGTGCCAGCAGGGCCGGAAGGGGAGACATGGACACTGAAGCTTTCTTT	CASRAGRGDMDTEAFF
NA	TRBV20-1	NA	TRBJ2-3	14	TGCAGTGCTAGAAGGGGGGAAGGGACAGATACGCAGTATTTT	CSARRGEGTDTQYF
few	TRBV20-1	NA	TRBJ2-1	13	TGCAGTGCTTCGGGACTGGTAAACAATGAGCAGTTCTTC	CSASGLVNNEQFF
once	TRBV7-9	TRBD1	TRBJ1-5	13	TGTGCCAGCAGCTCTCAGGGGGCTCAGCCCCAGCATTTT	CASSSQGAQPQHF
NA	TRBV20-1	NA	TRBJ2-2	13	TGCAGTGCTATCTTCCAGGGAACCGGGGAGCTGTTTTTT	CSAIFQGTGELFF
once	TRBV19	TRBD1	TRBJ2-3	17	TGTGCCAGCAGACAGGGACCGGCGTTCCCAAGCACAGATACGCAGTATTTT	CASRQGPAFPSTDTQYF
few	TRBV11-3	NA	TRBJ1-1	17	TGTGCCAGCAGCACCTTACCAACGGGACACAAAAACACTGAAGCTTTCTTT	CASSTLPTGHKNTEAFF